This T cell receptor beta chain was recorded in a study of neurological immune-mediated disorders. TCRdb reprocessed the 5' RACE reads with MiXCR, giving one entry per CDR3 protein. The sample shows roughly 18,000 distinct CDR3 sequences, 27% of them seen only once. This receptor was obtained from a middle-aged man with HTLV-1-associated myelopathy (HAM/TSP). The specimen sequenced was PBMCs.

CDR3 DNA sequence: TGCGCCAGCAGTGCCCACGTGGAGACCCAGTACTTC. Its protein is CASSAHVETQYF. The chain employs TRBV10-1 and TRBJ2-5; D uncertain. Per germline, CDR1 WNHNN and CDR2 SYGVQD (reference sequence). Trimming cost V 4 bases and J 5 bases, with 8 bases left between them. The CDR3 length is 12 residues.